This is a list of T cell receptor beta chains from one sample in a study of blood T cells in healthy people across ages. One entry per CDR3 protein, called by TCRdb with MiXCR from the 5' RACE reads. The table records approximately 810,000 distinct CDR3 sequences, roughly 26% of them present only once. Material: blood. Source of these receptors: a woman older than 75 in good health. Each CDR3 is given with its conserved first and last residue. Each record gives: D gene, V gene, clone size, J gene, CDR3 protein, CDR3 DNA. D genes are given only for firm matches. The listing skips clone size in some rows; elsewhere it reads once, few, many or a size class.

D: .; V: TRBV4-3; size: many; J: TRBJ1-1; CDR3: CASSQYTGKGTEAFF; DNA: TGCGCCAGCAGCCAATATACAGGGAAGGGCACTGAAGCTTTCTTT
D: .; V: TRBV6-2/TRBV6-3; size: many; J: TRBJ2-7; CDR3: CASLFGEGTEQYF; DNA: TGTGCCAGCCTATTCGGTGAGGGAACCGAGCAGTACTTC
D: .; V: TRBV5-1; size: many; J: TRBJ2-1; CDR3: CASSSKNNEQFF; DNA: TGCGCCAGCAGCTCCAAAAACAATGAGCAGTTCTTC
D: .; V: TRBV11-2; size: .; J: TRBJ2-7; CDR3: CASSSYQGKTYEQYF; DNA: TGTGCCAGCAGCTCGTATCAGGGAAAAACCTACGAGCAGTACTTC
D: .; V: TRBV7-2; size: many; J: TRBJ1-6; CDR3: CASSTRASELDPLHF; DNA: TGTGCCAGCAGCACTCGAGCTTCCGAACTCGATCCCCTCCACTTT
D: .; V: TRBV7-2; size: .; J: TRBJ1-5; CDR3: CASSHGGRQDQPQHF; DNA: TGTGCCAGCAGCCACGGGGGGCGTCAGGATCAGCCCCAGCATTTT
D: .; V: TRBV29-1; size: .; J: TRBJ2-5; CDR3: CSVALLGQETQYF; DNA: TGCAGCGTGGCCTTGTTGGGGCAAGAGACCCAGTACTTC
D: TRBD2; V: TRBV12-3/TRBV12-4; size: many; J: TRBJ2-1; CDR3: CASNRNSGGNEQFF; DNA: TGTGCCAGCAACCGGAATAGCGGGGGAAATGAGCAGTTCTTC
D: TRBD2; V: TRBV9; size: few; J: TRBJ2-7; CDR3: CASSVGTSGGHRGSYNEQYF; DNA: TGTGCCAGCAGCGTAGGAACTAGCGGGGGTCACAGAGGCTCCTACAATGAGCAGTACTTC
D: .; V: TRBV28; size: .; J: TRBJ1-4; CDR3: CASGQPGATNEKLFF; DNA: TGTGCCAGCGGCCAACCGGGGGCTACTAATGAAAAACTGTTTTTT
D: .; V: TRBV10-3; size: many; J: TRBJ2-7; CDR3: CAISAGLQAAYEQYF; DNA: TGTGCCATCAGTGCCGGCCTTCAGGCGGCCTACGAGCAGTACTTC
D: .; V: TRBV7-2; size: many; J: TRBJ1-4; CDR3: CASRRGAGVDEKLFF; DNA: TGTGCCAGCAGGCGAGGGGCCGGAGTAGATGAAAAACTGTTTTTT
D: TRBD1; V: TRBV7-9; size: many; J: TRBJ1-1; CDR3: CASSSGGPNTEAFF; DNA: TGTGCCAGCAGCTCAGGGGGCCCGAACACTGAAGCTTTCTTT
D: .; V: TRBV7-2; size: .; J: TRBJ2-3; CDR3: CVSSSSTDTQYF; DNA: TGTGTCAGCAGTTCTAGCACAGATACGCAGTATTTT
D: TRBD1; V: TRBV28; size: many; J: TRBJ2-7; CDR3: CASTLGQSSYEQYF; DNA: TGTGCCAGCACCCTGGGACAGAGCTCCTACGAGCAGTACTTC
D: .; V: TRBV20-1; size: few; J: TRBJ1-5; CDR3: CSASVRRSGNQPQHF; DNA: TGCAGTGCTAGTGTCAGGAGGTCGGGCAATCAGCCCCAGCATTTT
D: TRBD1; V: TRBV7-9; size: few; J: TRBJ1-5; CDR3: CASSIAGTGHSNQPQHF; DNA: TGTGCCAGCAGCATCGCCGGGACAGGGCATAGCAATCAGCCCCAGCATTTT
D: .; V: TRBV30; size: many; J: TRBJ1-2; CDR3: CAWSMTLVPYGYTF; DNA: TGTGCCTGGAGTATGACACTGGTACCATATGGCTACACCTTC
D: TRBD1; V: TRBV3-1; size: many; J: TRBJ1-5; CDR3: CASSQAGQGNQPQHF; DNA: TGTGCCAGCAGCCAGGCCGGACAGGGCAATCAGCCCCAGCATTTT
D: .; V: TRBV20-1; size: few; J: TRBJ1-6; CDR3: CSARIHSRSSPLHF; DNA: TGCAGTGCTAGGATCCACTCGAGGAGTTCACCCCTCCACTTT
D: .; V: TRBV7-2; size: .; J: TRBJ2-5; CDR3: CASSPTRGHRETQYF; DNA: TGTGCCAGCAGCCCCACGCGGGGTCATCGAGAGACCCAGTACTTC
D: TRBD2; V: TRBV2; size: few; J: TRBJ2-1; CDR3: CASTVAGGLNEQFF; DNA: TGTGCCAGCACCGTAGCGGGGGGGCTCAATGAGCAGTTCTTC
D: .; V: TRBV20-1; size: .; J: TRBJ2-5; CDR3: CSAGGQENIQETQYF; DNA: TGCAGTGCTGGCGGGCAGGAGAATATCCAAGAGACCCAGTACTTC
D: .; V: TRBV6-6; size: many; J: TRBJ2-3; CDR3: CASRRTSYTDTQYF; DNA: TGTGCCAGCAGACGGACCTCTTACACAGATACGCAGTATTTT
D: .; V: TRBV7-2; size: .; J: TRBJ1-5; CDR3: CASSFLNNQPQHF; DNA: TGTGCCAGCAGCTTTTTAAACAATCAGCCCCAGCATTTT
D: TRBD2; V: TRBV6-2/TRBV6-3; size: .; J: TRBJ2-1; CDR3: CASSYYAGGLGNEQFF; DNA: TGTGCCAGCAGTTACTATGCGGGGGGCCTAGGGAATGAGCAGTTCTTC
D: .; V: TRBV5-1; size: many; J: TRBJ2-1; CDR3: CASSILPPGQMNEQFF; DNA: TGCGCCAGCAGCATTCTTCCTCCTGGGCAGATGAATGAGCAGTTCTTC
D: TRBD1; V: TRBV12-3/TRBV12-4; size: many; J: TRBJ2-3; CDR3: CASRQGSHTDTQYF; DNA: TGTGCCAGCAGACAGGGGTCCCACACAGATACGCAGTATTTT
D: .; V: TRBV12-3/TRBV12-4; size: many; J: TRBJ1-6; CDR3: CASRGTGNSPLHF; DNA: TGTGCCAGCAGAGGAACAGGGAATTCACCCCTCCACTTT
D: .; V: TRBV6-5; size: few; J: TRBJ1-5; CDR3: CASRQQGGLNQPQHF; DNA: TGTGCCAGCAGGCAACAGGGAGGTCTGAATCAGCCCCAGCATTTT
D: .; V: TRBV6-2/TRBV6-3; size: many; J: TRBJ1-5; CDR3: CASSYDQFRGNQPQHF; DNA: TGTGCCAGCAGTTACGATCAGTTCCGGGGCAATCAGCCCCAGCATTTT
D: .; V: TRBV20-1; size: .; J: TRBJ1-1; CDR3: CSARDGAKRNTEAFF; DNA: TGCAGTGCTAGAGATGGAGCGAAGAGGAACACTGAAGCTTTCTTT
D: .; V: TRBV6-5; size: few; J: TRBJ2-1; CDR3: CASSYSANSYNAQFF; DNA: TGTGCCAGCAGTTACTCGGCTAACTCCTACAATGCGCAGTTCTTC
D: .; V: TRBV14; size: .; J: TRBJ2-3; CDR3: CASSNLQGRSTDTQYF; DNA: TGTGCCAGCAGCAATCTACAGGGTCGGAGCACAGATACGCAGTATTTT
D: .; V: TRBV25-1; size: many; J: TRBJ1-4; CDR3: CASSVVGGNEKLFF; DNA: TGTGCCAGCAGTGTTGTAGGGGGGAATGAAAAACTGTTTTTT
D: .; V: TRBV6-2/TRBV6-3; size: many; J: TRBJ2-1; CDR3: CASKGRGRGYNEQFF; DNA: TGTGCCAGCAAGGGCCGGGGTCGCGGGTACAATGAGCAGTTCTTC
D: TRBD1; V: TRBV12-3/TRBV12-4; size: many; J: TRBJ1-2; CDR3: CASSLPGQGHGYTF; DNA: TGTGCCAGCAGTCTACCGGGACAGGGGCATGGCTACACCTTC
D: .; V: TRBV20-1; size: few; J: TRBJ2-3; CDR3: CSARDVLEFATDTQYF; DNA: TGCAGTGCTAGAGATGTTTTGGAATTCGCCACAGATACGCAGTATTTT
D: .; V: TRBV6-5; size: many; J: TRBJ1-4; CDR3: CASSYSTGNEKLFF; DNA: TGTGCCAGCAGTTACTCGACCGGGAATGAAAAACTGTTTTTT
D: .; V: TRBV9; size: many; J: TRBJ2-1; CDR3: CASSVSLPGNEQFF; DNA: TGTGCCAGCAGCGTCTCCTTGCCGGGTAATGAGCAGTTCTTC
D: TRBD1; V: TRBV6-6; size: many; J: TRBJ2-1; CDR3: CASSRLDRVGNEQFF; DNA: TGTGCCAGCAGCCGTCTGGACAGGGTGGGCAATGAGCAGTTCTTC
D: .; V: TRBV20-1; size: .; J: TRBJ2-7; CDR3: CSPRDRDSYEQYF; DNA: TGCAGTCCGCGGGACCGAGACTCCTACGAGCAGTACTTC
D: TRBD2; V: TRBV20-1; size: .; J: TRBJ2-5; CDR3: CSAREGRGGPETQYF; DNA: TGCAGTGCTAGAGAGGGGCGGGGGGGACCGGAGACCCAGTACTTC